This TCR beta chain was found in a study of primary melanoma T cells and metastatic recurrence. Across the whole study: Tumors were T2–T4 primary melanomas thicker than 1 mm. Study results and limitations: Melanomas with T-cell fraction above 20% appeared to have better outcomes. Tumor T-cell fraction reportedly predicted progression-free survival independently.

Germline CDR1 and CDR2: MNHGY and SAAAGT. The CDR3 length is 15 residues. V was clipped by 4 bases and J by 3 bases; unmatched bases: 8. This clone has just one count. Its antigen remains unknown. Patients with resected primary melanoma were considered at risk of metastatic recurrence. The data were produced by immunoSEQ multiplex PCR, yet TCRdb's version contains in-frame clones alone and is incomplete. The data hold some 940 clones, with roughly 84% observed a single time. The origin of this receptor is a human donor with melanoma. Sequenced material: melanoma tumor tissue. V usage is TRBV6-8 and J usage is TRBJ2-7; 8 nucleotides agree with TRBD1. CDR3: CASSSQGARGYEQYF. DNA of the CDR3: TGTGCCAGCAGTTCCCAGGGGGCAAGAGGCTACGAGCAGTACTTC.